Shown below are 30 T cell receptor beta chains from a single sample sequenced in a study of T-cell memory formation after mild COVID-19 (dated by TCRdb to the early 2020s). Library creation used 5' RACE. The sequencing machine was an Illumina NovaSeq 6000. TCRdb reanalyzed the raw reads on its own, using fastp at Q25 for trimming and MiXCR for clone calling, and kept in-frame beta chains. CDR3 protein duplicates are merged, each entry listing the most common genes and DNA. Within this sample are tens of thousands of distinct CDR3 sequences, with 16% of them counted one time only. The ten largest clonotypes hold roughly a third of the sample. The sample was PBMCs or a T cell subset sorted from them (not recorded which). All receptors derive from an adult woman who had mild COVID-19 (a few samples of this study predate the infection). The sample titles of this study are shuffled in the database, so cell type and time point are left out; the donor was told from shared clones.

The chain couples TRBV5-1 to TRBJ2-1, with 7 bases identical to TRBD2. CDR1 and CDR2 from the germline V gene are SGHRS and YFSETQ. V gave up 4 bases and J gave up 5 bases; unmatched junction bases: 9. The CDR3 is made up of 15 amino acids. The CDR3 reads CASSGRDYGNNEQFF. CDR3 nucleotides: TGCGCCAGCAGCGGCCGGGACTATGGGAACAATGAGCAGTTCTTC.

This clonotype has just a few counts. The gene calls are TRBV29-1 and TRBJ2-6, with D possibly matching TRBD2 (6 bases). The germline V and J ends were trimmed by 3 bases and 4 bases, with 10 bases remaining between them. The CDR3 extends over 14 amino acids. The germline V gene encodes CDR1 SQVTM and CDR2 ANQGSEA. Here the CDR3 reads CSVDGGSGANVLTF. The CDR3 nucleotides read TGCAGCGTTGACGGAGGGTCGGGGGCCAACGTCCTGACTTTC.

The CDR3 nucleotides are TGTGCCACCGAAGAAATAGCGGGGGGGCCTAATGAGCAGTTCTTC. The encoded protein is CATEEIAGGPNEQFF. This sequence joins TRBV10-3 and TRBJ2-1; 11 bases match TRBD2. This CDR3 is built from 15 residues. Germline-derived CDR1 and CDR2 are ENHRY and SYGVKD. Germline trimming cut 10 bases from V and 7 bases from J; bases unmatched to any gene: 12.

Only a few counts were recorded for this clonotype. The genes are TRBV12-3 or TRBV12-4 and TRBJ2-7, with TRBD1 identical over 8 bases. This CDR3 is built from 16 residues. With 4 bases clipped from V and 3 bases from J, the junction kept 11 bases outside the gene matches. CDR3 loop: CASSSQTGASLYEQYF. CDR3 nucleotides: TGTGCCAGCAGTTCTCAGACAGGGGCGTCCCTCTACGAGCAGTACTTC.

This clonotype has more than one count but fewer than ten. The V and J genes are TRBV5-1 and TRBJ2-1; 15 positions match TRBD2. V shed 5 bases, J shed 5 bases, and the junction held 8 bases outside the gene matches. CDR3 length: 17 residues. Germline CDR1 is SGHRS and CDR2 is YFSETQ. The CDR3 loop reads CASSRGLAGGPDNEQFF. The CDR3 coding sequence is TGCGCCAGCAGTCGCGGACTAGCGGGGGGGCCAGACAATGAGCAGTTCTTC.

This clonotype was counted only a few times. The V call is TRBV19, the J call TRBJ2-7; the match to TRBD2 covers 7 bases. Germline V gives CDR1 LNHDA, CDR2 SQIVND (reference sequence). With V trimmed by 4 bases and J by 0 bases, 24 bases remained unmatched. The CDR3 length is 21 residues. The CDR3 DNA follows: TGTGCCAGTAGTACCTCCTTCGGGGCGGGAGATGGTACCGAATTCTCCTACGAGCAGTACTTC. It encodes CASSTSFGAGDGTEFSYEQYF.

The chain has TRBV5-1 and TRBJ2-3; no definite D call. Trimming stripped 1 base from V and 0 bases from J, with 18 bases between. CDR1 SGHRS and CDR2 YFSETQ come from the germline V gene. This CDR3 is built from 18 residues. CDR3 amino acids: CASSLSFLVGASTDTQYF. Here the CDR3 DNA reads TGCGCCAGCAGCTTGAGTTTTTTGGTCGGAGCTAGCACAGATACGCAGTATTTT.

This chain links TRBV29-1 with TRBJ2-7, with D uncertain. This CDR3 region has 13 residues. Germline CDR1 is SQVTM and CDR2 is ANQGSEA. V lost 2 bases, J lost 6 bases, and 14 bases lay in between. As DNA, the CDR3 is TGCAGCGTTGAAATCCCCGTGAGTGGCGAGCAGTACTTC. Its protein is CSVEIPVSGEQYF.

The chain links TRBV7-9 to TRBJ2-7; the D call may be TRBD1 or TRBD2 (6 bases each). Per the germline V gene, CDR1 is SEHNR and CDR2 is FQNEAQ (reference sequence). The CDR3 loop spans 12 amino acids. Written as DNA, the CDR3 is TGTGTCGAGTCAGGGGCGGGAAGCGAGCAGTACTTC. Amino acids: CVESGAGSEQYF.

This clonotype was observed a few times. The chain recombines TRBV7-2 with TRBJ2-7, with D perhaps TRBD2 (6 bases). Germline V gene lookup returns CDR1 SGHTA and CDR2 FQGNSA. The CDR3 covers 14 residues. The V end lost 5 bases, the J end lost 3 bases, and 14 bases lay between the germline ends. The CDR3, as DNA: TGTGCCAGCAGCCTCGGGGGACTGAACTACGAGCAGTACTTC. Its protein is CASSLGGLNYEQYF.

The CDR3 sequence: CASSPGQYYGYTF. Here the CDR3 DNA reads TGTGCCAGCAGTCCAGGACAGTACTATGGCTACACCTTC. This rearrangement joins TRBV27 to TRBJ1-2; a possible D gene is TRBD1 (6 bases). The CDR3 loop spans 13 amino acids. Trimming cost V 5 bases and J 3 bases, with 10 bases left between them. From germline, CDR1 is MNHEY and CDR2 SMNVEV (reference sequence).

The chain combines TRBV29-1 with TRBJ1-6; maybe TRBD1 (5 bases). Trimming pared 7 bases from V and 5 bases from J, leaving 12 bases between. This CDR3 has 13 residues. The germline V gene has CDR1 SQVTM and CDR2 ANQGSEA. The CDR3 loop reads CSGGCTNNSPLHF. CDR3 coding DNA: TGCAGCGGGGGCTGTACTAATAATTCACCCCTCCACTTT.

This rearrangement joins TRBV20-1 to TRBJ2-3; D is uncertain. CDR3 size: 15 residues. Germline lookup yields CDR1 DFQATT and CDR2 SNEGSKA (reference sequence). Trimming cost V 1 base and J 2 bases, with 13 bases left between them. The DNA of the CDR3 is TGCAGTGCTAGAGTGGCAGAAACTTACACAGATACGCAGTATTTT. Translated, it gives CSARVAETYTDTQYF.

The chain couples TRBV12-3 or TRBV12-4 to TRBJ2-1, with 10 bases matching TRBD1. The junction had 2 bases not matched to a gene; V was cut back by 3 bases and J by 3 bases. The CDR3 totals 15 residues. In nucleotides, the CDR3 is TGTGCCAGCAGTTTCAGGACAGGGGGCTACAATGAGCAGTTCTTC. It is translated as CASSFRTGGYNEQFF.

The chain carries TRBV29-1 and TRBJ1-4; perhaps TRBD1 as D (5 bases). Germline lookup yields CDR1 SQVTM and CDR2 ANQGSEA. This CDR3 is built from 13 residues. Trimming removed 7 bases from V and 16 bases from J, with 25 bases in between. CDR3 loop: CSAKQGDVGSPFF. For the CDR3, the DNA is TGCAGCGCTAAGCAGGGCGACGTCGGTTCACCGTTTTTT.

There are many counts of this clonotype. J is TRBJ2-1 and V is TRBV5-1; D call uncertain. The CDR3 extends over 15 amino acids. CDR1 and CDR2 (germline): SGHRS, YFSETQ. V dropped 0 bases and J dropped 5 bases, with 12 bases sitting between them. In DNA, the CDR3 is TGCGCCAGCAGCTTGGACGAGCCTACCGACAATGAGCAGTTCTTC. The encoded protein is CASSLDEPTDNEQFF.

The rearrangement joins TRBV5-6 to TRBJ1-1; TRBD1 aligns across 7 bases. This CDR3 region has 14 residues. CDR1 and CDR2 from the germline V gene are SGHDT and YYEEEE. V dropped 2 bases and J dropped 6; count of bases not matched to a gene: 7. DNA for the CDR3: TGTGCCAGCAGCTTTGAGACAGGGTGGGCTGAAGCTTTCTTT. This translates into CASSFETGWAEAFF.

This chain joins TRBV7-9 and TRBJ2-3, with 7 bases that match TRBD1. The CDR3 consists of 15 residues. Trimming at V came to 4 bases and at J to 2 bases, leaving 6 bases not matched to a gene. Germline CDR1 SEHNR, CDR2 FQNEAQ (reference sequence). CDR3 in amino acids: CASSSRTGPTDTQYF. The CDR3 bases are TGTGCCAGCAGCTCCCGGACAGGCCCCACAGATACGCAGTATTTT.

This rearrangement joins TRBV19 to TRBJ1-1; D gene unclear. Per the germline V gene, CDR1 is LNHDA and CDR2 is SQIVND (reference sequence). The germline V and J ends were trimmed by 7 bases and 0 bases, with 12 bases remaining between them. This CDR3 region has 14 residues. CDR3 nucleotide sequence: TGTGCCAGTAATCAGGCGATAATGAACACTGAAGCTTTCTTT. Translation: CASNQAIMNTEAFF.

The chain is built from TRBV29-1 and TRBJ2-1; 10 bases line up with TRBD1. Trimming at V came to 7 bases and at J to 6 bases, leaving 6 bases not matched to a gene. The CDR3 is 13 amino acids. Per germline, CDR1 SQVTM and CDR2 ANQGSEA. CDR3 loop: CSARDRGGNEQFF. In DNA, the CDR3 is TGCAGCGCACGGGACAGGGGAGGCAATGAGCAGTTCTTC.

This clonotype turned up a few times. The gene calls are TRBV7-6 and TRBJ2-1; 9 bases fit TRBD2. The CDR3 runs to 14 residues. Germline CDR1 reads SGHVS; CDR2 reads FNYEAQ. J gave up 8 bases and V 4 bases, and 6 bases lay outside the gene matches. The CDR3 DNA sequence: TGTGCCAGCAGCTGGCGGGGGGGCGGCGATGAGCAGTTCTTC. It is translated as CASSWRGGGDEQFF.

The chain uses TRBV6-2 or TRBV6-3 and TRBJ2-7, with D perhaps matching TRBD1 (6 bases). The V end lost 6 bases, the J end lost 2 bases, and 11 bases lay between the germline ends. The CDR3 totals 13 residues. Germline V lookup: CDR1 MNHEY, CDR2 SVGEGT. CDR3 nucleotides: TGTGCCAGCAGCGATACAGGGACCTACGAGCAGTACTTC. Translated, it gives CASSDTGTYEQYF.

V and J are TRBV7-9 and TRBJ2-1, with D unresolved. CDR1 and CDR2 (germline): SEHNR, FQNEAQ (reference sequence). Between the trimmed V and J ends, which lost 5 bases and 9 bases, there was a span of 14 bases. This CDR3 is 13 amino acids long. The CDR3 spells CASSPLSQVEQFF. For the CDR3, the DNA is TGTGCCAGCAGCCCCCTCAGTCAGGTTGAGCAGTTCTTC.

This clonotype has only a few counts. The gene calls are TRBV4-3 and TRBJ2-7; TRBD2 is a possible D gene (5 bases). This CDR3 contains 15 residues. In germline, CDR1 is LGHNA, CDR2 YSLEER. V lost 0 bases, J lost 2 bases, and 11 bases lay in between. DNA of the CDR3: TGCGCCAGCAGCCAAGAGGCGGCGGAGGCCTACGAGCAGTACTTC. Translating it yields CASSQEAAEAYEQYF.

Ten or more counts support this clonotype. The J gene is TRBJ2-5, the V gene TRBV7-9; 11 bases fit TRBD2. There are 17 residues in the CDR3. Germline-derived CDR1 and CDR2 are SEHNR and FQNEAQ (reference sequence). V lost 5 bases, J lost 1 base, and 9 bases stayed unmatched. CDR3 in DNA: TGTGCCAGCAGCCTACCAACTAGCGGGGGCATCCAAGAGACCCAGTACTTC. Translated, it gives CASSLPTSGGIQETQYF.

This chain uses TRBV7-9 with TRBJ2-7, with D unclear. Trimming pared 2 bases from V and 6 bases from J, leaving 8 bases between. From germline, CDR1 is SEHNR and CDR2 FQNEAQ (reference sequence). CDR3 size: 12 residues. The CDR3 here is CASSLSPSEQYF. CDR3 nucleotide sequence: TGTGCCAGCAGCTTATCCCCCAGCGAGCAGTACTTC.

The V call is TRBV7-2, the J call TRBJ1-1; D ambiguous. Per germline, CDR1 SGHTA and CDR2 FQGNSA. The CDR3 sequence is 12 residues long. The V end was cut by 7 bases, the J end by 5 bases, with 11 bases between. CDR3 coding DNA: TGTGCCAGCACCCAGATACAGACTGAAGCTTTCTTT. This codes for CASTQIQTEAFF.

The genes are TRBV9 and TRBJ2-5; D might be TRBD1 (5 bases). The germline CDR1 and CDR2 sequences are SGDLS and YYNGEE. The CDR3 is 15 residues long. V was shortened by 3 bases and J by 2 bases, with 14 bases between the two germline ends. CDR3: CASSEGQGWQETQYF. In nucleotides, the CDR3 is TGTGCCAGCAGCGAGGGCCAGGGTTGGCAAGAGACCCAGTACTTC.

V gene TRBV12-3 or TRBV12-4 combines with J gene TRBJ1-2; TRBD1 might be the D (6 bases). This CDR3 has 14 amino acids. Trimming cost V 5 bases and J 4 bases, with 14 bases left between them. This chain's CDR3 is CASSPRGPGYGYTF. As DNA, the CDR3 is TGTGCCAGCAGTCCCCGGGGGCCGGGCTATGGCTACACCTTC.

V is TRBV30 and J is TRBJ1-2; no clear D gene. V shed 1 base and J shed 9 bases, with 6 bases lying between them. Germline values: CDR1 GTSNPN, CDR2 SVGIG (reference sequence). This CDR3 comprises 10 residues. CDR3: CAWSGVRYTF. CDR3 DNA sequence: TGTGCCTGGAGTGGGGTCCGCTACACCTTC.